This TCR beta chain was documented in a study of T cells in Graves' hyperthyroidism and ophthalmopathy. Overall study: Blood from the periphery was taken at initial diagnosis, before any treatment. General study points: Patients with ophthalmopathy were separated from those with stable hyperthyroidism by a 13 V-J model. Most clonotypes expanded in thyroid above 0.001 were likewise present in blood.

The CDR3 regions of TCR beta were amplified from RNA transcripts. HTBI primers were the set used in a first-round RT-PCR of the TCR CDR3. TCRdb reanalysed the multiplex PCR reads using MiXCR and keeps one entry per CDR3 protein. The sample has more than 650,000 distinct CDR3 sequences, 14% seen once. This clonotype was detected a few times. The antigen is undetermined. The CDR3 is 16 residues long. Trimming took 3 bases from V and 4 from J, leaving 21 bases between them. CDR1 and CDR2 (germline): DFQATT, SNEGSKA (reference sequence). The chain uses TRBV20-1 and TRBJ2-5; the D gene is possibly TRBD1 (6 bases). Source material: blood. This TCR came from a young woman with Graves' hyperthyroidism. CDR3 coding DNA: TGCAGTGCTAGCCCTCCCACAGGGCCCAAGGGAGAGACCCAGTACTTC. Translated, it gives CSASPPTGPKGETQYF.